This T cell receptor (beta chain) was found in a study of shared clonotypes between healthy human individuals (dated by TCRdb to the early 2020s). A note on the overall study: The cohort included a few men and a couple of women between 18 and 49 years of age. For each donor, CD4 naive and CD4 memory were each given three plates, CD8 naive was given two plates, and CD8 memory was given one plate. The study deeply sequenced blood TCR repertoires of about five healthy adults to estimate repertoire size and the extent of clonotype sharing between individuals. Different laboratories and diverse techniques were used to prepare libraries and sequence TCR repertoires, to increase sequencing depth and limit assay-specific biases. Each donor's leukapheresis produced roughly between about 0.9 and 9.5 billion PBMCs. Overall study results and their limits: The genetic and exposure-history diversity represented was limited by the small number of donors. Pairwise subsampling led to the expectation that sequencing depth would affect the degree of clonotype sharing among donors. Compared with non-shared clonotypes, clonotypes shared by all four sorted-subset donors had higher generation probabilities. Even with the large sequencing depth, rarefaction of the sorted-subset datasets indicated that sequencing was incomplete. About 4.5% of naive CD4, 3.5% of naive CD8, about 2.1% of memory CD4, and 0.35% to 0.5% of memory CD8 clonotypes were shared across several donors. Larger estimated clonotype richness was generally found for naive subsets than for memory subsets. Sampling was limited to blood, and TCR repertoires in tissue likely differ from TCR repertoires in blood.

Points on this clone: Its antigen remains unidentified. No quality values exist for individual bases; no much larger clone is one base distant.

TCR CDR3 regions were amplified from genomic DNA by multiplex PCR using the deep immunoSEQ assay. Extracted genomic DNA from each cell subset was distributed evenly across all wells of several immunoSEQ 96-well plates, and each plate was treated as a replicate. For sorted subsets, each replicate PCR was loaded with around 220 ng genomic DNA, equivalent to approximately 27,000 T cell genomes. The purified libraries were quantified using a Qubit 3.0 fluorometer, sized with a Bioanalyzer 2100, and then quantified again using the KAPA Library Quantification kit. Each immunoSEQ 96-well plate was sequenced on its own single-read 150-cycle Illumina NextSeq 550 flow cell. The original pipeline was this. Because only junctional sequences without quality scores were contained in the immunoSEQ output, filtering matching that applied to full-length reads could not be performed. To assign V/J genes and CDR3, sequences were annotated using PyIR, a Python wrapper for IgBLAST v1.9, with IMGT germline references. Reads with weak V/J assignments (E-value above 1e-6), missing CDR3, stop codons, out-of-frame junctions, or ambiguous translated residues were removed. A V3J clonotype was defined by an identical inferred V gene, J gene, and CDR3 amino acid sequence. Percentage overlap between repertoires was computed as shared unique clonotypes divided by the size of the smaller repertoire. Richness of each repertoire was evaluated using RTK rarefaction, the Chao1 estimator, and Recon v2.1 estimates of unobserved clonotypes. Generation probabilities for all TCRbeta clonotypes obtained by the gDNA method from a handful of donors were computed using OLGA. TCRdb carries this immuneACCESS record with in-frame sequences only. Its versions omit some clonotypes, under half of them owing to an unresolved V gene in the studies checked, with the rest unexplained. Clone size and V and J calls were adopted from that table, with D and trimming inferred from the DNA. The sample data list more than 400,000 clones, and around 95% of these were observed just once. The ten top clones hold 0.064% of the sample.

The donors were healthy, HIV-negative adults with no recently reported acute infections or vaccinations. Every donor was a Caucasian adult living in Nashville, Tennessee, USA. CD4+ T cells were enriched through magnetic negative selection, after which naive cells were positively selected on CD45RA and the remaining negative fraction served as the memory subset. Blood was collected by leukapheresis, and PBMCs were isolated by Ficoll-Histopaque density gradient centrifugation and then cryopreserved in liquid nitrogen vapor phase. Purity and quantity of every magnetically sorted T cell population were checked by analytical flow cytometry. From each sorted fraction, genomic DNA was isolated and quantified by UV absorbance on a Nanodrop 2000c. The CDR3 spans 17 residues, from the cysteine through the phenylalanine. Only the CDR3 portion is preserved as DNA: 51 bases, with reading frame beginning at the first base. Trimming takes 1 base off V and 5 bases off J; junction bases not matched to a gene: 9. CDR1 and CDR2 were assigned from the germline V gene as SGHTA and FQGNSA.

This receptor was taken from a woman in her 30s in good health. The chain is encoded by TRBV7-2 joined to TRBJ1-4; TRBD1 matches 8 bases in the middle. Sequencing used naive CD4+ T cells sorted from blood. Taken with the paper, the label for cell subset or site translates to: CD45RA+ positively selected. The CDR3 reads CASSLGLGTGVNEKLFF. The DNA sequence is as follows: TGTGCCAGCAGCTTAGGACTCGGGACAGGAGTCAATGAAAAACTGTTTTTT.